This section outlines one T cell receptor (beta chain) sequence together with its context. Its antigen remains unknown. This entry belongs to a study of cytomegalovirus exposure and HLA in healthy donors. Study results and caveats: The CMV antigen specificity of a few CMV-associated chains was confirmed through in vitro analysis.

Trimming removed 6 bases at V and 5 bases at J, with 14 bases between. Looked up from germline, CDR1 is SGHNT and CDR2 is YYREEE (reference sequence). The CDR3 loop spans 13 amino acids. Researchers ran the PCR with 60 Vbeta and 13 Jbeta primers. TCRdb keeps only in-frame clones here, not all; method: immunoSEQ multiplex PCR. The sample records some 90,000 clones, roughly 78% being singletons. The material sequenced was PBMCs. The sequence derives from a male donor in good health and CMV-seropositive. This chain connects TRBV5-4 to TRBJ1-1, with D unclear. Here the CDR3 reads CASTLPGGTEAFF. For the CDR3, the DNA is TGTGCCAGCACCTTACCCGGAGGGACTGAAGCTTTCTTT.